Below, one T cell receptor beta chain is given with its context. In the study's own analysis: Estimated nucleated cell counts came from reference gene primer amplification. Repertoires were generated with immunoSEQ multiplex PCR, while TCRdb's copy carries only in-frame clones and drops some. V, J and clone size are those of that table, while D and trimming were read from the DNA. The sample lists about 190,000 clones, over 75% seen once, with approximately 12% in the top ten. The germline gives CDR1 LNHDA, CDR2 SQIVND (reference sequence). This CDR3 has 16 amino acids. The ends were cut back, 3 bases at V and 2 bases at J, with 15 bases in the middle. These data come from a study of blood T cell repertoires in COVID-19. Study-level information: PBMCs, B-cell-depleted T cells, or T cells provided the cDNA or gDNA that made up the material.

The source is a man aged 45-60 years who had recovered from COVID-19. The chain has TRBV19 and TRBJ2-3; D perhaps matches TRBD2 (7 bases). The sample was peripheral blood. Here the CDR3 reads CASSIGGLADTDTQYF. DNA of the CDR3: TGTGCCAGTAGTATCGGGGGGCTAGCAGACACAGATACGCAGTATTTT.